The T cell receptor beta chain described here comes from a study of CD8+ T cells in alopecia areata. There are a few counts of this clone. Stated treatment: oral pan-JAK inhibitor, 5-10 mg twice daily. Following RNA extraction, reverse transcription yielded cDNA that acted as the sequencing template. The assay was immunoSEQ multiplex PCR, and TCRdb's table has in-frame clones only and misses some. The table includes around 180,000 clones, roughly 60% detected once. V dropped 4 bases and J dropped 0; count of bases not matched to a gene: 15. The CDR3 runs to 20 residues. From germline, CDR1 is LNHDA and CDR2 SQIVND (reference sequence).

The sequence was obtained from a human donor with alopecia areata. Sample: CD4+ T cells sorted from blood, taken at week 24, from a patient treated with tofacitinib. The chain combines TRBV19 with TRBJ2-2, with 9 bases fitting TRBD2. The DNA of the CDR3 is TGTGCCAGTAGTACCTCTGGACTAGCGTCAACCTACGCGAACACCGGGGAGCTGTTTTTT. This codes for CASSTSGLASTYANTGELFF. The whole variable domain, remainder taken from reference TRBV19 and TRBJ2-2, is DGGITQSPKYLFRKEGQNVTLSCEQNLNHDAMYWYRQDPGQGLRLIYYSQIVNDFQKGDIAEGYSVSREKKESFPLTVTSAQKNPTAFYLCASSTSGLASTYANTGELFFGEGSRLTVL.